This T cell receptor (beta chain) was sequenced during a study of siplizumab effects on memory and regulatory T cells. Overall study results and limits: Mappable alloreactive CD4+ clones came from Treg cells about 66% of the time on average with siplizumab, against under 30% in controls.

Comments on this clone: Its target is not known.

Assay used: immunoSEQ multiplex PCR; TCRdb lists only in-frame clones, some missing. Of about 75,000 clones listed, 93% are singletons. The sample taken for sequencing was CD8+ T cells sorted from blood. This receptor was identified in a human donor in good health.

The CDR3 bases are TGTGCCAGCAGTTACAGTGGGGGAGGCTACACCTTC. It encodes CASSYSGGGYTF. The chain links TRBV6-5 to TRBJ1-2, with TRBD1 as a possible D gene (5 bases). This CDR3 has 12 amino acids. Germline V gene data show CDR1 as MNHEY and CDR2 as SVGAGI. Trimming left V 2 bases short and J 8 bases short, with 9 bases between.